The 19 T cell receptor beta chains reported below all come from one sample, sequenced in a study of siplizumab effects on memory and regulatory T cells. Here immunoSEQ multiplex PCR was the method, and the copy in TCRdb shows in-frame clones only, minus some. The profile covers about 94,000 clones, with 94% appearing a single time and roughly 0.3% taken by the ten largest. Sequencing was carried out using non-Treg CD4+ T cells sorted from blood. The receptors originated from a human donor in good health.

V gene TRBV5-4 combines with J gene TRBJ1-2; D not resolved. V was pared by 1 base and J by 0 bases, with 7 bases between. The CDR3 runs 14 residues. Germline V gene lookup returns CDR1 SGHNT and CDR2 YYREEE (reference sequence). Here the CDR3 reads CASSLRSANYGYTF. The CDR3 bases are TGTGCCAGCAGCTTGCGGTCGGCTAACTATGGCTACACCTTC.

The rearrangement uses TRBV20-1 and TRBJ1-1, with D unclear. Germline V CDR1 and CDR2: DFQATT, SNEGSKA (reference sequence). The CDR3 contains 11 residues. The V end was cut by 5 bases, the J end by 3 bases, with 7 bases between. The CDR3 region is CSAPRDTEAFF. CDR3 nucleotides: TGCAGTGCTCCGAGGGACACTGAAGCTTTCTTT.

V is TRBV4-2 and J is TRBJ2-5; 7 bases agree with TRBD2. The germline V gene encodes CDR1 LGHNA and CDR2 YNFKEQ. The CDR3 runs to 14 residues. The J segment lost 5 bases and the V segment lost 3 bases, leaving 6 bases of the junction unmatched. This CDR3 is CASSQGFGRETQYF. The CDR3 DNA reads as TGTGCCAGCAGCCAGGGATTCGGGAGGGAGACCCAGTACTTC.

This chain uses TRBV9 with TRBJ2-6, with D hard to call. The length of the CDR3 is 15 residues. Germline V CDR1 and CDR2: SGDLS, YYNGEE. The ends were cut back, 4 bases at V and 3 bases at J, with 11 bases in the middle. For the CDR3, the DNA is TGTGCCAGCAGCAATTTCCCATTTGGGGCCAACGTCCTGACTTTC. Translated: CASSNFPFGANVLTF.

The V call is TRBV5-1, the J call TRBJ2-1; 8 bases fit TRBD1. The CDR3 is 14 amino acids. Germline CDR1 and CDR2: SGHRS and YFSETQ. Losses at the gene ends were 4 bases for V and 12 bases for J; bases not matched to a gene: 12. Here the CDR3 reads CASSAGTGPTVQFF. The CDR3 nucleotides read TGCGCCAGCAGCGCCGGGACAGGTCCTACAGTGCAGTTCTTC. The full variable domain, with the rest looked up from reference TRBV5-1 and TRBJ2-1, is KAGVTQTPRYLIKTRGQQVTLSCSPISGHRSVSWYQQTPGQGLQFLFEYFSETQRNKGNFPGRFSGRQFSNSRSEMNVSTLELGDSALYLCASSAGTGPTVQFFGPGTRLTVL.

The chain combines TRBV18 with TRBJ2-1; the match to TRBD2 covers 10 bases. The V gene end was trimmed by 2 bases and the J gene end by 10 bases; junction bases not matched to a gene: 8. The CDR3 is 15 amino acids. Germline V CDR1 and CDR2: KGHSH, LQKENI. CDR3 nucleotide sequence: TGTGCCAGCTCACCAGGGGTAGCGGGAGGTGAGGAGCAGTTCTTC. It yields the protein CASSPGVAGGEEQFF.

The V call is TRBV7-2, the J call TRBJ1-1, with D possibly matching TRBD1 (6 bases). Trimming stripped 4 bases from V and 5 bases from J, with 17 bases between. The CDR3 sequence is 15 residues long. CDR1 and CDR2 (germline): SGHTA, FQGNSA. CDR3 DNA sequence: TGTGCCAGCAGCTCATTTCCAGGGGAAAGGACTGAAGCTTTCTTT. This sequence encodes CASSSFPGERTEAFF.

The chain joins TRBV29-1 to TRBJ1-2; 11 positions agree with TRBD1. The CDR3 has 14 amino acids. The ends lost 7 bases at V and 8 bases at J; junction bases unmatched: 12. Germline values: CDR1 SQVTM, CDR2 ANQGSEA. This CDR3 reads CSGTLGQGAAGYTF. CDR3 bases: TGCAGCGGGACTCTTGGACAGGGGGCTGCGGGCTACACCTTC.

The chain recombines TRBV15 with TRBJ1-5, with D perhaps matching TRBD1 (5 bases). The CDR3 has 15 amino acids. Trimming cost V 0 bases and J 6 bases, with 12 bases left between them. The V gene's germline CDR1 is LNHNV and CDR2 YYDKDF (reference sequence). CDR3 sequence (DNA): TGTGCCACCAGCAGAGATCGGCAGGGCAGTCAGCCCCAGCATTTT. It specifies CATSRDRQGSQPQHF. The full variable domain, its missing parts supplied by reference TRBV15 and TRBJ1-5, is DAMVIQNPRYQVTQFGKPVTLSCSQTLNHNVMYWYQQKSSQAPKLLFHYYDKDFNNEADTPDNFQSRRPNTSFCFLDIRSPGLGDTAMYLCATSRDRQGSQPQHFGDGTRLSIL.

The rearrangement uses TRBV4-1 and TRBJ1-1; 9 bases are shared with TRBD1. Germline V lookup: CDR1 MGHRA, CDR2 YSYEKL. This CDR3 region has 16 residues. The trim removed 4 bases at V and 1 base at J, leaving 7 bases unmatched. The CDR3 reads CASSPGQGKRNTEAFF. The CDR3 DNA follows: TGCGCCAGCAGCCCCGGACAGGGGAAGCGGAACACTGAAGCTTTCTTT.

The chain links TRBV28 to TRBJ1-2; the D is unclear. The length of the CDR3 is 13 residues. V was clipped by 4 bases and J by 8 bases, with 14 bases between them. Germline V gene data show CDR1 as MDHEN and CDR2 as SYDVKM. The CDR3 bases are TGTGCCAGCAGTTATGGAGACTTTAGAGGCTACACCTTC. Residues: CASSYGDFRGYTF.

This clone was counted once. The chain recombines TRBV10-3 with TRBJ1-2, with D unresolved. V was trimmed by 0 bases and J by 7 bases, leaving 6 bases between them. This CDR3 has 12 residues. Germline-derived CDR1 and CDR2 are ENHRY and SYGVKD. CDR3 loop: CAISESAGGYTF. Written as DNA, the CDR3 is TGTGCCATCAGTGAGTCGGCGGGTGGCTACACCTTC.

J is TRBJ1-1 and V is TRBV7-9; 7 nucleotides agree with TRBD1. The CDR3 is made up of 15 amino acids. Germline assignment: CDR1 SEHNR and CDR2 FQNEAQ (reference sequence). The trim removed 8 bases at V and 0 bases at J, leaving 9 bases unmatched. The CDR3 reads CASGQDGGMNTEAFF. CDR3 DNA sequence: TGTGCCAGCGGACAGGACGGTGGGATGAACACTGAAGCTTTCTTT.

V gene TRBV27 combines with J gene TRBJ2-3; D unclear. V was trimmed by 2 bases and J by 3 bases, leaving 9 bases between them. The CDR3 consists of 14 residues. The V gene's germline CDR1 is MNHEY and CDR2 SMNVEV (reference sequence). CDR3 nucleotides: TGTGCCAGCAGTTTAGGGCTAGGTACAGATACGCAGTATTTT. Protein product: CASSLGLGTDTQYF.

The CDR3 here is CASSQDHDGELFF. The CDR3 nucleotides read TGCGCCAGCAGCCAAGATCATGACGGGGAGCTGTTTTTT. The chain uses TRBV4-1 and TRBJ2-2, with D uncertain. V lost 0 bases and J lost 7, with 6 bases in between. Germline V lookup: CDR1 MGHRA, CDR2 YSYEKL. This CDR3 spans 13 amino acids.

V usage is TRBV13 and J usage is TRBJ1-3; D is perhaps TRBD1 (6 bases). This CDR3 is built from 17 residues. Trimming removed 1 base from V and 0 bases from J, with 13 bases in between. Looked up from germline, CDR1 is PRHDT and CDR2 is FYEKMQ (reference sequence). The CDR3 nucleotides are TGTGCCAGCAGCTTAGCCGTACTGGGGGCCTCTGGAAACACCATATATTTT. Amino acids: CASSLAVLGASGNTIYF.

The chain joins TRBV4-1 to TRBJ1-6; perhaps TRBD1 as D (6 bases). The V end was cut by 1 base, the J end by 9 bases, with 13 bases between. The CDR3 sequence is 15 residues long. Germline loops: CDR1 MGHRA, CDR2 YSYEKL. This chain's CDR3 is CASSQARLGGSPLHF. The CDR3 bases are TGCGCCAGCAGCCAAGCGCGTTTAGGGGGTTCACCCCTCCACTTT.

The rearrangement joins TRBV2 to TRBJ1-3; maybe TRBD1 (6 bases). CDR1 is SNHLY, CDR2 FYNNEI, per germline. This CDR3 spans 14 amino acids. V was clipped by 5 bases and J by 4 bases, with 12 bases between them. Here the CDR3 DNA reads TGTGCCAGCAGTATGGGGGGCCTCGGAAACACCATATATTTT. Translated: CASSMGGLGNTIYF.

The chain links TRBV30 to TRBJ1-4; D possibly corresponds to TRBD1 (5 bases). V dropped 2 bases and J dropped 7 bases, with 11 bases sitting between them. The V gene's germline CDR1 is GTSNPN and CDR2 SVGIG (reference sequence). The CDR3 runs 13 residues. The CDR3 DNA sequence: TGTGCCTGGAGTAGGGGTAGAGGTGAAAAACTGTTTTTT. Amino acid sequence: CAWSRGRGEKLFF. The whole variable domain, filled in from reference TRBV30 and TRBJ1-4, reads SQTIHQWPATLVQPVGSPLSLECTVEGTSNPNLYWYRQAAGRGLQLLFYSVGIGQISSEVPQNLSASRPQDRQFILSSKKLLLSDSGFYLCAWSRGRGEKLFFGSGTQLSVL.